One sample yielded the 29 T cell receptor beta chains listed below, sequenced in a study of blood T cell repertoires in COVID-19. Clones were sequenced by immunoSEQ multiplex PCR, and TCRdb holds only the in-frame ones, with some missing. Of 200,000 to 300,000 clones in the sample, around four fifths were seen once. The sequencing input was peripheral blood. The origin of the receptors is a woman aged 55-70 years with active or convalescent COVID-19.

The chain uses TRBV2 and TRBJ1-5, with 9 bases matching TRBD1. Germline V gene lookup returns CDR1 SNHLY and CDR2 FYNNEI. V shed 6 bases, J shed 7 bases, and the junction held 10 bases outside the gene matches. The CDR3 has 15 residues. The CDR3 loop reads CASSGTGGAYQPQHF. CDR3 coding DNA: TGTGCCAGCAGCGGAACAGGGGGCGCTTACCAGCCCCAGCATTTT.

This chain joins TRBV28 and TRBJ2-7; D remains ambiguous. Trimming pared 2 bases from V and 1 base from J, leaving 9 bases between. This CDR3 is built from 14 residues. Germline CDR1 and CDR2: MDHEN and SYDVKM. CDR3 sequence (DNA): TGTGCCAGCAGTTTAACGGTTAGTTCCTACGAGCAGTACTTC. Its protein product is CASSLTVSSYEQYF.

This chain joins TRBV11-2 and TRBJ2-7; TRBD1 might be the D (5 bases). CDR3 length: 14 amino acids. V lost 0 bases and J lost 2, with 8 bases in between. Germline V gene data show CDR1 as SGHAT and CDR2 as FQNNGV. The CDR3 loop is CASSLDRVTYEQYF. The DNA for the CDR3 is TGTGCCAGCAGCTTAGACAGGGTCACCTACGAGCAGTACTTC.

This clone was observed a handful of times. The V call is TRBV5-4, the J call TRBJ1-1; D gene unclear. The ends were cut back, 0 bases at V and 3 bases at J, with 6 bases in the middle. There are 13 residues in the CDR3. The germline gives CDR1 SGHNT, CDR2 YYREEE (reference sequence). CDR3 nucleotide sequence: TGTGCCAGCAGCTTGGGATTAGACACTGAAGCTTTCTTT. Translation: CASSLGLDTEAFF.

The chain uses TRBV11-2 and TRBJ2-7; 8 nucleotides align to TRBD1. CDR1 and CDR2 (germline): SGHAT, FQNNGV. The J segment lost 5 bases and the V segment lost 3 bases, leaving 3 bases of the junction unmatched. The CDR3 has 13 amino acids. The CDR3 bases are TGTGCCAGCAGCTTGGACAGGGACCACGAGCAGTACGTC. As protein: CASSLDRDHEQYV.

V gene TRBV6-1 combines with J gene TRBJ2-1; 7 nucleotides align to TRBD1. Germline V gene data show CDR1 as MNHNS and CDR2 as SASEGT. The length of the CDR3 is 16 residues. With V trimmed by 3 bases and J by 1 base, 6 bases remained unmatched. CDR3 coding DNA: TGTGCCAGCAGTGAGCAGGGGGTATGGTCCTACAATGAGCAGTTCTTC. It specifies CASSEQGVWSYNEQFF.

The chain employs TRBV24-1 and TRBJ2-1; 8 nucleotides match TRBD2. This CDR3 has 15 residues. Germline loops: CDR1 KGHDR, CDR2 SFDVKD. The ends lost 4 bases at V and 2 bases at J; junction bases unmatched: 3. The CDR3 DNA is TGTGCCACCAGTGACCGAGCGGGAGCCTACAATGAGCAGTTCTTC. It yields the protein CATSDRAGAYNEQFF.

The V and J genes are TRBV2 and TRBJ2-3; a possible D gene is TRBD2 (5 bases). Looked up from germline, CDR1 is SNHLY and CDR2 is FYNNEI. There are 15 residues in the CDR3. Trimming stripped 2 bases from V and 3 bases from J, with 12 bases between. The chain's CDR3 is CASSELTGWTDTQYF. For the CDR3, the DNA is TGTGCCAGCAGTGAACTAACGGGATGGACAGATACGCAGTATTTT.

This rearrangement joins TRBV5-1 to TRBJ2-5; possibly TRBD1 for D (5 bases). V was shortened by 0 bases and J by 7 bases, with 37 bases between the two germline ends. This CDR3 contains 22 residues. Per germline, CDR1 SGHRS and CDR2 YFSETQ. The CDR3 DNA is TGCGCCAGCAGCTTGGTTACCCCCGCGCGTGACAGTTCCGAAACCTCGTCCATGACCCAGTACTTC. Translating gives CASSLVTPARDSSETSSMTQYF.

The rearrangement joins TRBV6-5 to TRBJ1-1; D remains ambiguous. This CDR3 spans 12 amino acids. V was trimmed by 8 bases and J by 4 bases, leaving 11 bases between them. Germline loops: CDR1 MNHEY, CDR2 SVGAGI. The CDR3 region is CASRSMPTEAFF. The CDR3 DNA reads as TGTGCCAGCCGGAGTATGCCCACTGAAGCTTTCTTT.

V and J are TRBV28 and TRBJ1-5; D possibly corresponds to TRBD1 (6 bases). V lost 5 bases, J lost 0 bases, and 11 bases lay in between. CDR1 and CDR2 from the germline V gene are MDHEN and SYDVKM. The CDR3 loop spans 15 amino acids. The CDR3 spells CASSTTGYSNQPQHF. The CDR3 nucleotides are TGTGCCAGCAGTACTACAGGGTATAGCAATCAGCCCCAGCATTTT.

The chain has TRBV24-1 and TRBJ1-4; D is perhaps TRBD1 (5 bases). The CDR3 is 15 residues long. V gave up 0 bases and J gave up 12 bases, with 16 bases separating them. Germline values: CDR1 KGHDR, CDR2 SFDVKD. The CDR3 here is CATSDLFVPPGELFF. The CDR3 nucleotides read TGTGCCACCAGTGATTTGTTTGTCCCCCCGGGGGAACTGTTTTTT.

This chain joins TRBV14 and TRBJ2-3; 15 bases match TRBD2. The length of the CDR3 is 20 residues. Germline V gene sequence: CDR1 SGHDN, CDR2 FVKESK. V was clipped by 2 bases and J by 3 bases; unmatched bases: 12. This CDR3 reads CASSQRGPGLAGGGTDTQYF. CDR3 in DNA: TGTGCCAGCAGCCAACGAGGGCCGGGACTAGCGGGAGGAGGAACAGATACGCAGTATTTT.

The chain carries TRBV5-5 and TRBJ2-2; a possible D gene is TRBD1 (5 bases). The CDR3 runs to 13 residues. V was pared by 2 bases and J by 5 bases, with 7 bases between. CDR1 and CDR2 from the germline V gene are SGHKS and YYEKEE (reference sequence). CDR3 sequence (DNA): TGTGCCAGCAGCTTACAGGATACCGGGGAGCTGTTTTTT. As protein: CASSLQDTGELFF. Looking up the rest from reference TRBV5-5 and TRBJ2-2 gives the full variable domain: DAGVTQSPTHLIKTRGQQVTLRCSPISGHKSVSWYQQVLGQGPQFIFQYYEKEERGRGNFPDRFSARQFPNYSSELNVNALLLGDSALYLCASSLQDTGELFFGEGSRLTVL.

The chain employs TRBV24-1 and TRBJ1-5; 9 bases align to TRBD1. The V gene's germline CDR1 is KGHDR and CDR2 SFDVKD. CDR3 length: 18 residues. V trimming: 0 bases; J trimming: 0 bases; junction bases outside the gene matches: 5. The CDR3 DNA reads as TGTGCCACCAGTGATTTGCGGGACAGGGCTTATAGCAATCAGCCCCAGCATTTT. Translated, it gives CATSDLRDRAYSNQPQHF.

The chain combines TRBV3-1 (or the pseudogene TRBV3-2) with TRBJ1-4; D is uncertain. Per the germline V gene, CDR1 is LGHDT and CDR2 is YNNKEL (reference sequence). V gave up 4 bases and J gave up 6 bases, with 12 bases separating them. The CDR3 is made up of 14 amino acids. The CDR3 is CASSRREGDEKLFF. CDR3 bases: TGTGCCAGCAGCCGTCGCGAGGGAGATGAAAAACTGTTTTTT.

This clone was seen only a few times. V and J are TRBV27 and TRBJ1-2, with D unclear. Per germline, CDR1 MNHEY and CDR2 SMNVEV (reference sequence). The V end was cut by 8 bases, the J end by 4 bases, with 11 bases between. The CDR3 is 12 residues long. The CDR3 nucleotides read TGTGCCAGCCGGGGTGCTTTCTATGGCTACACCTTC. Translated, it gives CASRGAFYGYTF.

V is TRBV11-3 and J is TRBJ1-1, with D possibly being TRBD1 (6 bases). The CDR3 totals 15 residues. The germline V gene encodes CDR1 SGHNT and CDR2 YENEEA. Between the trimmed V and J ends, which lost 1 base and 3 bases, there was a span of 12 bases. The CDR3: CASSLGGGKDTEAFF. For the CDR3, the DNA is TGTGCCAGCAGCTTAGGAGGGGGAAAAGACACTGAAGCTTTCTTT.

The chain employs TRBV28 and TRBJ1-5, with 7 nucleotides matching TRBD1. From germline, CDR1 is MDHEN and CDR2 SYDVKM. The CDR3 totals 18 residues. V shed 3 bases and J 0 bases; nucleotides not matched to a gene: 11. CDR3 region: CASSFPHPGGGSNQPQHF. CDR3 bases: TGTGCCAGCAGTTTTCCCCACCCAGGGGGTGGTAGCAATCAGCCCCAGCATTTT. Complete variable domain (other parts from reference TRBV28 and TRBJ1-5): DVKVTQSSRYLVKRTGEKVFLECVQDMDHENMFWYRQDPGLGLRLIYFSYDVKMKEKGDIPEGYSVSREKKERFSLILESASTNQTSMYLCASSFPHPGGGSNQPQHFGDGTRLSIL.

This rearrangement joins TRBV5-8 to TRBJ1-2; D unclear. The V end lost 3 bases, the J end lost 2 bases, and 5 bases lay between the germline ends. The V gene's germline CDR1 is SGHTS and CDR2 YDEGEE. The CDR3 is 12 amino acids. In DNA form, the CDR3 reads TGTGCCAGCAGCTCCCGGAACTATGGCTACACCTTC. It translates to CASSSRNYGYTF.

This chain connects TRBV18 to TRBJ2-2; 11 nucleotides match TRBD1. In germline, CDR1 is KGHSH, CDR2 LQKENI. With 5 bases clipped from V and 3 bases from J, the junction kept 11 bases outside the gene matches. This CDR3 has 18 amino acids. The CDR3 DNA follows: TGTGCCAGCTCAAAAGGACAGGGGGCCTTAGATGACACCGGGGAGCTGTTTTTT. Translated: CASSKGQGALDDTGELFF.

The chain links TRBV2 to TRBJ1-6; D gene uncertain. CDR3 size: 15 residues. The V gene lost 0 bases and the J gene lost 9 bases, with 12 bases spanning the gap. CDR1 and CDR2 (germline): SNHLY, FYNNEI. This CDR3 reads CASSEALLQFSPLHF. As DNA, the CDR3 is TGTGCCAGCAGTGAAGCGCTTCTGCAGTTTTCACCCCTCCACTTT.

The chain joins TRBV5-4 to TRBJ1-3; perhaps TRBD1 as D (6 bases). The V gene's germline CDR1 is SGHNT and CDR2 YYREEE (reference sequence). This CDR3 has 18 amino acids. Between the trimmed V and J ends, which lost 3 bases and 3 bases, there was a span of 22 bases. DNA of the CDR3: TGTGCCAGCAGCTCGGGGGGTCCGGGGGCTCTGCTTGGAAACACCATATATTTT. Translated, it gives CASSSGGPGALLGNTIYF.

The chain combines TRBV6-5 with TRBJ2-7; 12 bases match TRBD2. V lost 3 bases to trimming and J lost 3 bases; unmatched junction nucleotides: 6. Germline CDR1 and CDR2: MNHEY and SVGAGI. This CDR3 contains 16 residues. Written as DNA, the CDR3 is TGTGCCAGCAGTTATAACCTAGCGGGAGGGTTCTACGAGCAGTACTTC. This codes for CASSYNLAGGFYEQYF.

The CDR3 DNA reads TGTGCCAGCAGCCATAGAGGGGGAGCAGGAGCTTTCTTT. Protein product: CASSHRGGAGAFF. The chain couples TRBV7-8 to TRBJ1-1, with D possibly TRBD1 on 6 matching bases. V was cut by 5 bases and J by 10 bases, with 17 bases left in between. Germline V CDR1 and CDR2: SGHVS, FQNEAQ. The CDR3 loop spans 13 amino acids.

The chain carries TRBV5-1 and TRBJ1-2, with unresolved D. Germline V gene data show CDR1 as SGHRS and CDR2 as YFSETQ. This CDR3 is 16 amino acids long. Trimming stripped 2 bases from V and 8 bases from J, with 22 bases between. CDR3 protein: CASSLDKAEISSGYTF. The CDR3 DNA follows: TGCGCCAGCAGCTTAGACAAGGCAGAGATCAGCAGCGGCTACACCTTC.

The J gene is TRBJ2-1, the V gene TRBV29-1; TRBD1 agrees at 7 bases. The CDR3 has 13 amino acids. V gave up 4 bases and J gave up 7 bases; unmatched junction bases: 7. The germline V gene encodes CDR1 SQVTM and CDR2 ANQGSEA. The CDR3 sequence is CSVGQGRANEQFF. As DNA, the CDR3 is TGCAGCGTTGGACAGGGTAGGGCGAATGAGCAGTTCTTC.

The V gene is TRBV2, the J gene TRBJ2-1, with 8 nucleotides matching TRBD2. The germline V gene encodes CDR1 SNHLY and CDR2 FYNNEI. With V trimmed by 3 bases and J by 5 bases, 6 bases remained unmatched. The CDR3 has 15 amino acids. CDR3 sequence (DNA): TGTGCCAGCAGTGATTTGATAGCGGGGCACAATGAGCAGTTCTTC. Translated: CASSDLIAGHNEQFF.

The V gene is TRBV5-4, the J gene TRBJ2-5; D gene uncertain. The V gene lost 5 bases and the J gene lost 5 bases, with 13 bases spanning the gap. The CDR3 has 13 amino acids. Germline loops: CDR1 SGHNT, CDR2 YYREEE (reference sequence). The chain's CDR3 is CASSLVPVETQYF. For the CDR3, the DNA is TGTGCCAGCAGTCTGGTCCCGGTGGAGACCCAGTACTTC.